These 7 T cell receptor beta chains originate from one sample sequenced in a study of blood T cell repertoires in COVID-19. TCRdb keeps only in-frame clones here, not all; method: immunoSEQ multiplex PCR. The table shows some 150,000 clones, with roughly 84% occurring only once. Sequenced input: peripheral blood. These receptors were obtained from a human donor with acute or convalescent COVID-19. The donor label of this sample is uncertain.

The chain couples TRBV7-9 to TRBJ2-3, with TRBD2 identical over 8 bases. The CDR3 length is 15 residues. Germline CDR1 and CDR2: SEHNR and FQNEAQ (reference sequence). With 1 base clipped from V and 0 bases from J, the junction kept 0 bases outside the gene matches. Written as DNA, the CDR3 is TGTGCCAGCAGCTTAGTAGCGGGGAGCACAGATACGCAGTATTTT. Translating gives CASSLVAGSTDTQYF.

This clone was seen more than once but under ten times. The chain couples TRBV19 to TRBJ1-6; possibly TRBD1 for D (5 bases). Germline loops: CDR1 LNHDA, CDR2 SQIVND (reference sequence). CDR3 size: 14 residues. V lost 6 bases, J lost 5 bases, and 11 bases lay in between. CDR3 nucleotides: TGTGCCAGTAGAAAAGGCAGGGATAATTCACCCCTCCACTTT. Encoded protein: CASRKGRDNSPLHF. The complete variable domain, with remaining parts taken from reference TRBV19 and TRBJ1-6, reads DGGITQSPKYLFRKEGQNVTLSCEQNLNHDAMYWYRQDPGQGLRLIYYSQIVNDFQKGDIAEGYSVSREKKESFPLTVTSAQKNPTAFYLCASRKGRDNSPLHFGNGTRLTVT.

The chain links TRBV7-2 to TRBJ2-7; possible D gene TRBD2, 5 bases. The CDR3 sequence is 12 residues long. Trimming cost V 5 bases and J 3 bases, with 8 bases left between them. Germline V CDR1 and CDR2: SGHTA, FQGNSA. In DNA, the CDR3 is TGTGCCAGCAGCCGCGACTACTACGAGCAGTACTTC. It is translated as CASSRDYYEQYF.

The rearrangement links TRBV2 to TRBJ2-2; TRBD2 matches at 10 bases. The CDR3 length is 16 residues. The germline V gene has CDR1 SNHLY and CDR2 FYNNEI. Unmatched junction bases numbered 4, after V lost 4 bases and J lost 2 bases. CDR3 sequence: CASSVPSGSNTGELFF. CDR3 sequence (DNA): TGTGCCAGCAGTGTGCCTAGCGGGAGTAACACCGGGGAGCTGTTTTTT.

This clone has more than one count but fewer than ten. The V and J genes are TRBV15 and TRBJ2-7; no definite D call. Trimming left V 0 bases short and J 7 bases short, with 13 bases between. The CDR3 totals 14 residues. The V gene's germline CDR1 is LNHNV and CDR2 YYDKDF (reference sequence). The CDR3 DNA follows: TGTGCCACCAGCAGAGACTATTCTCTACGAGAGCAGTACTTC. Its protein product is CATSRDYSLREQYF. Combining the CDR3 with reference TRBV15 and TRBJ2-7 gives the whole variable domain DAMVIQNPRYQVTQFGKPVTLSCSQTLNHNVMYWYQQKSSQAPKLLFHYYDKDFNNEADTPDNFQSRRPNTSFCFLDIRSPGLGDTAMYLCATSRDYSLREQYFGPGTRLTVT.

The V call is TRBV5-1, the J call TRBJ1-2; tentative D call: TRBD1 (6 bases). CDR3 length: 14 residues. Per the germline V gene, CDR1 is SGHRS and CDR2 is YFSETQ. V dropped 0 bases and J dropped 7 bases, with 13 bases sitting between them. The CDR3 is CASSLDGAGAGYTF. In nucleotides, the CDR3 is TGCGCCAGCAGCTTGGATGGGGCAGGGGCTGGCTACACCTTC.

The rearrangement joins TRBV11-2 to TRBJ2-6; TRBD2 might be the D (6 bases). The CDR3 spans 16 residues. The V and J ends lost 4 bases and 1 base respectively, with 11 bases between them. The germline gives CDR1 SGHAT, CDR2 FQNNGV. CDR3 coding DNA: TGTGCCAGCAGCTCAATACTAGCTTCTGGGGCCAACGTCCTGACTTTC. Translation gives CASSSILASGANVLTF. Drawing the rest from reference TRBV11-2 and TRBJ2-6, the complete variable domain is EAGVAQSPRYKIIEKRQSVAFWCNPISGHATLYWYQQILGQGPKLLIQFQNNGVVDDSQLPKDRFSAERLKGVDSTLKIQPAKLEDSAVYLCASSSILASGANVLTFGAGSRLTVL.